The clone carrying this T cell receptor (beta chain) was seen just once. Its specificity is unknown. The data stem from a study of cytomegalovirus exposure and HLA in healthy donors. Study summary: The Caucasian-associated ancestry cluster held around four fifths of under 450 genotyped donors.

PCR primers comprised 60 Vbeta and 13 Jbeta primers. Data came from immunoSEQ multiplex PCR; TCRdb stores just in-frame clones and leaves some out. The sample shows under 200,000 clones, roughly 80% of them seen only once. Germline CDR1 is SNHLY and CDR2 is FYNNEI. The CDR3 covers 15 residues. V lost 5 bases and J 5 bases, leaving 18 bases between the germline ends. Study-level points and caveats: When analyzed later, a missense DCLRE1C variant was found to be linked to TCR beta V- and J-gene trimming. Later analysis found that TCR beta chains associated with HLA were more clonally expanded than other, equally common chains. Later analysis suggested links between common viral pathogens and several top significant clusters.

The receptor's source is a middle-aged woman in good health and CMV-seronegative. This chain links TRBV2 with TRBJ2-5, with D perhaps TRBD2 (5 bases). What was sequenced was PBMCs. DNA of the CDR3: TGTGCCAGCAGTCCGTTCAAGGCTAGCAGGGAGACCCAGTACTTC. It is translated as CASSPFKASRETQYF. Supplemented by reference TRBV2 and TRBJ2-5, the full variable domain reads EPEVTQTPSHQVTQMGQEVILRCVPISNHLYFYWYRQILGQKVEFLVSFYNNEISEKSEIFDDQFSVERPDGSNFTLKIRSTKLEDSAMYFCASSPFKASRETQYFGPGTRLLVL.